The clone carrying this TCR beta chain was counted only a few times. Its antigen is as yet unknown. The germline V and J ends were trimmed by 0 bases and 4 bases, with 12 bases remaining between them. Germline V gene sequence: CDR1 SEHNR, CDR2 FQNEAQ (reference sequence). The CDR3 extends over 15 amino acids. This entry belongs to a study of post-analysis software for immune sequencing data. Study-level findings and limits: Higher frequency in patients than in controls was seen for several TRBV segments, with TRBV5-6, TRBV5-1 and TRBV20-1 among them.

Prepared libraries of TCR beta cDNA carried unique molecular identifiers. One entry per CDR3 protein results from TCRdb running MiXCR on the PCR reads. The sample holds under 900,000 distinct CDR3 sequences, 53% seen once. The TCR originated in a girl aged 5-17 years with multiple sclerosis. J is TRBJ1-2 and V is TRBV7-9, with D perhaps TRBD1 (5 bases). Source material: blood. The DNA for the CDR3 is TGTGCCAGCAGCTTAGCGGGGCAGTGGAGCTATGGCTACACCTTC. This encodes CASSLAGQWSYGYTF. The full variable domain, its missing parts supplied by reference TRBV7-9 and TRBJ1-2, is DTGVSQNPRHKITKRGQNVTFRCDPISEHNRLYWYRQTLGQGPEFLTYFQNEAQLEKSRLLSDRFSAERPKGSFSTLEIQRTEQGDSAMYLCASSLAGQWSYGYTFGSGTRLTVV.